This T cell receptor (beta chain) was identified in a study of cytomegalovirus exposure and HLA in healthy donors. On the study more broadly: Ancestry clustering placed around four fifths of about 400 genotyped donors in the Caucasian-associated cluster.

This cohort consisted of healthy bone marrow donors. PCR amplification relied on 60 Vbeta primers (plus 13 Jbeta primers). Data came from immunoSEQ multiplex PCR; TCRdb stores just in-frame clones and leaves some out. Among 110,000 or so clones, around 70% were seen once, and the ten largest hold more than 9%. Germline loops: CDR1 SNHLY, CDR2 FYNNEI. CDR3 length: 15 residues. Trimming took off 5 bases at V and 1 base at J, with 15 bases between the two ends. This chain links TRBV2 with TRBJ2-7; weak D call: TRBD2 (7 bases). Sequencing was done on a sample of PBMCs. This TCR came from a woman in her forties or fifties in good health and CMV-seropositive. The CDR3 region is CASSPFRGASYEQYF. The CDR3 nucleotides read TGTGCCAGCAGTCCCTTCCGGGGGGCTTCCTACGAGCAGTACTTC.